The next 14 T cell receptor beta chains were all read from a single sample in a study of low-dose radiotherapy and immunotherapy resistance in tumors. Time point denoted: before trial treatment. Primers targeting TRAV and TRBV primed first-strand cDNA, covering alpha and beta chains. The PCR that amplified TCRs ran for approximately 20 cycles, relying on a constant-region primer and a V-primer adapter. TCRdb re-derived calls from the reads in MiXCR, one entry per CDR3 protein. The data hold some 57,000 distinct CDR3 sequences, with roughly 24% observed a single time. Here the sequenced sample was PBMCs, taken before treatment. All receptors derive from a male donor with prostate cancer.

This clonotype was seen repeatedly, ten times or more. This sequence joins TRBV4-1 and TRBJ2-1; 11 positions match TRBD1. Germline loops: CDR1 MGHRA, CDR2 YSYEKL. The CDR3 length is 16 residues. With 1 base clipped from V and 3 bases from J, the junction kept 2 bases outside the gene matches. DNA of the CDR3: TGCGCCAGCAGCCAAGCAGGGACAGGGGGCTACAATGAGCAGTTCTTC. It is translated as CASSQAGTGGYNEQFF.

This clonotype was counted between two and nine times. The V and J genes are TRBV10-1 and TRBJ2-1, with 7 nucleotides matching TRBD2. Germline values: CDR1 WNHNN, CDR2 SYGVQD (reference sequence). The ends lost 0 bases at V and 4 bases at J; junction bases unmatched: 6. The CDR3 has 16 residues. Here the CDR3 reads CASSESLSGDYNEQFF. The CDR3 DNA sequence: TGCGCCAGCAGTGAGTCGCTAAGCGGGGATTACAATGAGCAGTTCTTC.

This clonotype was seen a few times. The V gene is TRBV10-3, the J gene TRBJ2-1; D possibly corresponds to TRBD2 (7 bases). Trimming stripped 2 bases from V and 8 bases from J, with 13 bases between. CDR3 length: 14 amino acids. Germline CDR1 ENHRY, CDR2 SYGVKD. In DNA, the CDR3 is TGTGCCATCAGTGAGAACCAGGGGAGGGATGAGCAGTTCTTC. This gives the protein CAISENQGRDEQFF.

This rearrangement joins TRBV29-1 to TRBJ2-7, with D possibly TRBD1 on 5 matching bases. Germline values: CDR1 SQVTM, CDR2 ANQGSEA. This CDR3 is built from 12 residues. The V gene lost 3 bases and the J gene lost 3 bases, with 9 bases spanning the gap. CDR3 in amino acids: CSVDGQGYEQYF. The CDR3, as DNA: TGCAGCGTTGACGGGCAGGGCTACGAGCAGTACTTC.

Points on this clonotype: This likely stems from a read error, as it lies one base from a far larger clone. The chain recombines TRBV27 with TRBJ1-1; a possible D gene is TRBD1 (6 bases). The germline gives CDR1 MNHEY, CDR2 SMNVEV (reference sequence). This CDR3 spans 12 amino acids. The CDR3 here is CTSNTYRDEAFF. The CDR3 region has the DNA TGTACCAGCAACACTTACAGGGATGAAGCTTTCTTT.

The rearrangement links TRBV5-1 to TRBJ2-7; 8 positions match TRBD2. J was trimmed by 2 bases and V by 5 bases; bases with no gene match: 3. Germline CDR1 and CDR2: SGHRS and YFSETQ. The CDR3 runs 13 residues. The CDR3 region is CASRPTSAYEQYF. The CDR3 nucleotides are TGCGCCAGCAGACCGACTAGCGCCTACGAGCAGTACTTC. Full variable domain (remainder filled in from reference TRBV5-1 and TRBJ2-7): KAGVTQTPRYLIKTRGQQVTLSCSPISGHRSVSWYQQTPGQGLQFLFEYFSETQRNKGNFPGRFSGRQFSNSRSEMNVSTLELGDSALYLCASRPTSAYEQYFGPGTRLTVT.

The chain joins TRBV19 to TRBJ1-1; D is possibly TRBD1 (6 bases). Per germline, CDR1 LNHDA and CDR2 SQIVND (reference sequence). This CDR3 spans 14 amino acids. V gave up 6 bases and J gave up 0 bases, with 11 bases separating them. The CDR3: CASSRQVLNTEAFF. CDR3 in DNA: TGTGCCAGTAGCCGACAGGTATTGAACACTGAAGCTTTCTTT.

Remarks on this clonotype: A far larger clone is one nucleotide away, so this likely arose from a read error. The chain has TRBV5-1 and TRBJ2-1, with 8 bases aligning to TRBD1. Germline V gene sequence: CDR1 SGHRS, CDR2 YFSETQ. This CDR3 is 16 amino acids long. The ends lost 1 base at V and 10 bases at J; junction bases unmatched: 13. The CDR3 spells CASSLNGQGAGNEQFF. The CDR3 region has the DNA TGCGCCAGCAGCTTGAACGGCCAGGGGGCTGGCAACGAGCAGTTCTTC.

This clonotype appeared many times. The chain recombines TRBV6-6 with TRBJ1-3; D gene ambiguous. The V end lost 3 bases, the J end lost 4 bases, and 10 bases lay between the germline ends. This CDR3 has 14 amino acids. Germline V CDR1 and CDR2: MNHNY, SVGAGI (reference sequence). CDR3 bases: TGTGCCAGCAGTTATACGGAGTGGGGAAACACCATATATTTT. Translation gives CASSYTEWGNTIYF.

This clonotype was counted a few times. The gene calls are TRBV29-1 and TRBJ2-7; a possible D gene is TRBD2 (7 bases). The CDR3 runs 14 residues. Germline V gene data show CDR1 as SQVTM and CDR2 as ANQGSEA. Trimming left V 4 bases short and J 7 bases short, with 20 bases between. CDR3 DNA: TGCAGCGTTGTGTGGACAAAGGGGGGGCGTGAGCAGTACTTC. This gives the protein CSVVWTKGGREQYF.

This clonotype was found many times. The genes are TRBV11-3 and TRBJ2-7; TRBD2 is a possible D gene (6 bases). The CDR3 loop spans 15 amino acids. Deletions cut 5 bases from V and 3 bases from J, with 17 bases between. Per germline, CDR1 SGHNT and CDR2 YENEEA. The CDR3 is CASSPTGGSGYEQYF. CDR3 sequence (DNA): TGTGCCAGCAGCCCTACCGGGGGTTCGGGCTACGAGCAGTACTTC.

In this sample, this clonotype turned up many times. The chain employs TRBV5-1 and TRBJ2-1; TRBD2 agrees at 8 bases. V lost 2 bases to trimming and J lost 0 bases; unmatched junction nucleotides: 1. The CDR3 covers 15 residues. CDR1 SGHRS and CDR2 YFSETQ come from the germline V gene. The CDR3 is CASSLAGDSYNEQFF. CDR3 DNA: TGCGCCAGCAGCTTAGCGGGAGACTCCTACAATGAGCAGTTCTTC.

This clonotype has ten or more counts. V usage is TRBV3-1 and J usage is TRBJ2-1, with a tentative D call TRBD2 (5 bases). Germline CDR1 and CDR2: LGHDT and YNNKEL (reference sequence). V was pared by 5 bases and J by 7 bases, with 12 bases between. The CDR3 length is 13 residues. CDR3 region: CASSTTSRNEQFF. CDR3 in DNA: TGTGCCAGCAGCACCACTAGTAGGAATGAGCAGTTCTTC.

This clonotype was picked up many times. The rearrangement links TRBV3-1 to TRBJ1-3, with 8 bases identical to TRBD1. The junction had 6 bases not matched to a gene; V was cut back by 0 bases and J by 8 bases. Germline CDR1 and CDR2: LGHDT and YNNKEL (reference sequence). This CDR3 contains 15 residues. This CDR3 reads CASSQERGQGYTIYF. In DNA, the CDR3 is TGTGCCAGCAGCCAAGAAAGAGGACAGGGATACACCATATATTTT. The entire variable domain, with the rest obtained from reference TRBV3-1 and TRBJ1-3, is as follows: DTAVSQTPKYLVTQMGNDKSIKCEQNLGHDTMYWYKQDSKKFLKIMFSYNNKELIINETVPNRFSPKSPDKAHLNLHINSLELGDSAVYFCASSQERGQGYTIYFGEGSWLTVV.